This T cell receptor beta chain was captured by sequencing in a study of blood T cell repertoires in COVID-19. Study-wide background: T cells, B-cell-depleted T cells, or PBMCs provided the cDNA or gDNA that served as material.

Original handling: Estimates of nucleated cell counts were drawn from the amplification of reference gene primers. Assay used: immunoSEQ multiplex PCR; TCRdb lists only in-frame clones, some missing. V and J calls and clone size are those listed in that table; D and trimming were worked out from the DNA. The repertoire includes 200,000 to 300,000 clones, about 84% of them detected once, and about 6% sits in the top ten. Enrolled during active infection, Seattle patients were then followed longitudinally. This clonotype originated in an elderly woman with COVID-19, enrolled during active disease. Sequencing was carried out using peripheral blood.

Here the CDR3 reads CASSPQNSPLHF. The CDR3, as DNA: TGTGCCAGCAGCCCCCAAAATTCACCCCTCCACTTT. V is TRBV16 and J is TRBJ1-6; D unresolved. CDR1 is KGHSY, CDR2 FQNENV, per germline. The CDR3 runs 12 residues. V was shortened by 4 bases and J by 7 bases, with 5 bases between the two germline ends.